These T cell receptor beta chains were read from a single sample in a study of T cells in localized non-small cell lung cancer. The method was immunoSEQ multiplex PCR; TCRdb's version includes in-frame clones alone and lacks a portion of them. The sample holds around 50,000 clones, 86% seen once. Source: peripheral blood, taken before any cancer treatment. These receptors originate from a woman aged 35-75 years with stage I lung adenocarcinoma. CDR3s include the opening cysteine and the closing phenylalanine or tryptophan. The order of the fields is V gene, CDR3 protein.

TRBV4-1,CASSDRRSDTQYF
TRBV9,CASSVDGRTKETQYF
TRBV19,CASSPRTGTPLNEQFF
TRBV6-5,CASSYSRGIKYTEAFF
TRBV28,CASSYPFRSSSGNTIYF
TRBV28,CASSPGTSGQETQYF
TRBV2,CASGEIGNYGYTF
TRBV27,CASRTTGVYEKLFF
TRBV6-1,CASWRQGLSNTEDFF
TRBV7-2,CASSFGLRGTDTQYF
TRBV4-3,CASSQDSSQKSVLTHNEQFF
TRBV7-9,CASSLTGQNSPLHF
TRBV5-1,CASSSPGQNLNTEAFF
TRBV2,CASSLRTGYGQYF
TRBV20-1,CSARKFDEQFF
TRBV27,CASSDDRVLFF
TRBV7-2,CASSLGLLPTDTQYF
TRBV7-9,CASSSVMWGNTEAFF
TRBV2,CASSDQGAPTEAFF
TRBV11-2,CASSLEWDRVYEQYF
TRBV19,CASSILANYGYTF
TRBV13,CASSSTGWRNDYEQYF
TRBV5-1,CASSLGTELEKLFF
TRBV5-1,CASSSGGTNEKLFF
TRBV27,CASYPGDRVYEQYF
TRBV11-2,CASSRGQTYEQYF
TRBV21-1,CASSRGGQPLQETQYF
TRBV6-5,CASSSMAAENSPLHF
TRBV18,CASSPNSGTASSYEQYF
TRBV2,CASSEDRYGYTF
TRBV30,CAWSGGFYEQYF
TRBV7-8,CASSLTGTATAETQYF
TRBV11-2,CASSLRTGVDEKLFF
TRBV5-1,CASREAGNGANVLTF
TRBV30,CAWTGQGANLRRGNTEAFF
TRBV5-6,CASSRRTGGNSPLHF
TRBV6-1,CASSEASNSYEQYF
TRBV10-3,CAISVDGYEQYF
TRBV5-1,CASSYGQTNYGYTF
TRBV11-2,CASSLDSTGGRANEKLFF